This T cell receptor beta chain is from a study of beta chain features in type 1 diabetes. Points from the study as a whole: All four CD4+ subsets from Type 1 diabetes patients carried moderately but significantly shorter TCRB CDR3s.

The isolated RNA, all of it, was reverse transcribed, so expressed TCRB transcripts were what got sequenced. Data came from immunoSEQ multiplex PCR; TCRdb stores just in-frame clones and leaves some out. The sample holds 200,000 to 300,000 clones, about 15% seen once. Concerning this clone: Its antigen is as yet unknown.

The CDR3 is 15 amino acids. The V gene lost 0 bases and the J gene lost 3 bases, with 10 bases spanning the gap. Per the germline V gene, CDR1 is ENHRY and CDR2 is SYGVKD. This clonotype originated in a man under 40 with type 1 diabetes. The chain uses TRBV10-3 and TRBJ2-3; weak D call: TRBD1 (5 bases). Sequencing used naive CD4+ T cells from blood. CDR3 region: CAISESARGTDTQYF. DNA for the CDR3: TGTGCCATCAGTGAGTCAGCAAGGGGAACAGATACGCAGTATTTT.